This T cell receptor beta chain was retrieved from a study of tissue T cells after allogeneic stem cell transplantation. Study results and limitations: Motif-based clustering found tissue-specific repertoire signatures shared across patients, though few clones were shared. TCR repertoires tracked anatomic similarity, regardless of disease or transplant status. Only a limited share of tissue TCRs appeared in blood or spleen.

This CDR3 region has 11 residues. Germline-derived CDR1 and CDR2 are FNHDT and SITEND (reference sequence). V gave up 7 bases and J gave up 2 bases, with 3 bases separating them. The data were produced by immunoSEQ multiplex PCR, yet TCRdb's version contains in-frame clones alone and is incomplete. The profile covers approximately 6,600 clones, with roughly half appearing a single time and 6.5% to 9% taken by the ten largest. The time point: mouse harvest day 7 after allogeneic transplant. Mouse grafts combined 10^7 T-cell-depleted bone marrow cells with 10^6 splenic CD5+ T cells. B6 (H2b) cells into BALB/c (H2d) mice; tissues taken at day 7 or 14. On this clone: As yet, its antigen is unknown. Each gene name is a mouse one. The CDR3 end is not reached by the read, which stops 1 residue before it; the germline J gene fills it in.

This receptor was obtained from a female BALB/c mouse given C57BL/6 T cells with graft-versus-host disease after an allogeneic hematopoietic cell transplant. The rearrangement joins TRBV19 to TRBJ2-2; D is undetermined. The specimen was lymph node tissue. CDR3 bases read: TGTGCCAGCCGCAACACCGGGCAGCTCTAC. Translated: CASRNTGQLY. The complete CDR3 protein is CASRNTGQLYF.